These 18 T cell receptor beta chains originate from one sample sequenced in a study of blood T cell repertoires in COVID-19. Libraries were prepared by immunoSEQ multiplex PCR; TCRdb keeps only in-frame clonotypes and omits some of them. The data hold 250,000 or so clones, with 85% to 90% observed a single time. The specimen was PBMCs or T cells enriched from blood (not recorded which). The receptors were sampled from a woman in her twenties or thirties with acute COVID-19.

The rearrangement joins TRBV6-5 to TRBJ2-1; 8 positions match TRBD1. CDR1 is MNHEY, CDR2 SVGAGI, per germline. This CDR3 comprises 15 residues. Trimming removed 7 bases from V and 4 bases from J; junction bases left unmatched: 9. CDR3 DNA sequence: TGTGCCAGCACCCGGCGCGGACAGGGATACAATGAGCAGTTCTTC. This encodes CASTRRGQGYNEQFF.

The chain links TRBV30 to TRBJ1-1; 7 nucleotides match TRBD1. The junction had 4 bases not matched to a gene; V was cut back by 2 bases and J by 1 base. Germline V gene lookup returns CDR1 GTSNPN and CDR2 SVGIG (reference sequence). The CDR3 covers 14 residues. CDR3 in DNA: TGTGCCTGGAGTCCCAGGGGGGCGAACACTGAAGCTTTCTTT. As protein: CAWSPRGANTEAFF.

CDR3: CASSRGQGLDTIYF. The CDR3, as DNA: TGTGCCAGCAGCCGGGGACAGGGGCTGGACACCATATATTTT. The chain joins TRBV4-2 to TRBJ1-3; TRBD1 aligns across 10 bases. The J segment lost 8 bases and the V segment lost 4 bases, leaving 5 bases of the junction unmatched. Germline V gene data show CDR1 as LGHNA and CDR2 as YNFKEQ. The CDR3 runs 14 residues.

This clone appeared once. DNA of the CDR3: TGTGCCAGCAGCCAAGGATTCCGGGACAGGGCAAACACTGAAGCTTTCTTT. Translation: CASSQGFRDRANTEAFF. The genes are TRBV14 and TRBJ1-1; 9 positions match TRBD1. This CDR3 region has 17 residues. With 1 base clipped from V and 2 bases from J, the junction kept 8 bases outside the gene matches. Germline CDR1 reads SGHDN; CDR2 reads FVKESK.

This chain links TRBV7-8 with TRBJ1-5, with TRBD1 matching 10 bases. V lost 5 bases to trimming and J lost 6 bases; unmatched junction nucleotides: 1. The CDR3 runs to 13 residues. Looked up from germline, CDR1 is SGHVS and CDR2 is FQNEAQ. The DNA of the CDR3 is TGTGCCAGCAGCCGGACAGGGGGTCAGCCCCAGCATTTT. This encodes CASSRTGGQPQHF.

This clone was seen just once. The CDR3 DNA reads as TGTGCCAGCAGTCACGGACTAGACGATACTGAGCAGTTCTTC. As protein: CASSHGLDDTEQFF. The rearrangement uses TRBV27 and TRBJ2-1; 7 bases are shared with TRBD2. J was trimmed by 9 bases and V by 5 bases; bases with no gene match: 10. CDR1 and CDR2 from the germline V gene are MNHEY and SMNVEV (reference sequence). The CDR3 length is 14 residues.

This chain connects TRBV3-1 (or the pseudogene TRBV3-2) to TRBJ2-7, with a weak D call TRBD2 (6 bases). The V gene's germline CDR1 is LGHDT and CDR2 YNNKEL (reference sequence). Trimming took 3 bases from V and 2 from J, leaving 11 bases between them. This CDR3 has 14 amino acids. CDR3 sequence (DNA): TGTGCCAGCAGCCAGACCGCGGGACCCTACGAGCAGTACTTC. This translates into CASSQTAGPYEQYF.

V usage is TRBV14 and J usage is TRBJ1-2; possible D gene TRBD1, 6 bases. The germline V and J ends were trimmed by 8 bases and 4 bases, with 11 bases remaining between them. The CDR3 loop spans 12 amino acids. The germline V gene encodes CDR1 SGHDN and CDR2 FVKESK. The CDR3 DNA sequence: TGTGCCAGCGGAGACAGGCGCTATGGCTACACCTTC. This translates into CASGDRRYGYTF. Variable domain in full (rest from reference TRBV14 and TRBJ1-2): EAGVTQFPSHSVIEKGQTVTLRCDPISGHDNLYWYRRVMGKEIKFLLHFVKESKQDESGMPNNRFLAERTGGTYSTLKVQPAELEDSGVYFCASGDRRYGYTFGSGTRLTVV.

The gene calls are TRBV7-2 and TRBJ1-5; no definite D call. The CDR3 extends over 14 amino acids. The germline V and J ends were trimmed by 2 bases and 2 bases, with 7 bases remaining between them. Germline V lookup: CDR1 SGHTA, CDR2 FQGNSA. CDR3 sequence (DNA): TGTGCCAGCAGCTTACTCCAGGGCAATCAGCCCCAGCATTTT. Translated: CASSLLQGNQPQHF.

The CDR3 reads CASSLPGVAGTTGELFF. The CDR3 nucleotides are TGTGCCAGCAGCCTCCCGGGAGTAGCGGGTACCACCGGGGAGCTGTTTTTT. The chain combines TRBV3-1 (or the pseudogene TRBV3-2) with TRBJ2-2; 7 bases fit TRBD2. The CDR3 contains 17 residues. In germline, CDR1 is LGHDT, CDR2 YNNKEL (reference sequence). V was pared by 4 bases and J by 4 bases, with 12 bases of the junction left unmatched.

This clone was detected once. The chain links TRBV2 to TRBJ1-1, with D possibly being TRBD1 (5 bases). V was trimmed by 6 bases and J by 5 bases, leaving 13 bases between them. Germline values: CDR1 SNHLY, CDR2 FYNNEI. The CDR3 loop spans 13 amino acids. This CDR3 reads CASSPPAGTEAFF. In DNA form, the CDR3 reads TGTGCCAGCAGCCCCCCCGCAGGGACTGAAGCTTTCTTT.

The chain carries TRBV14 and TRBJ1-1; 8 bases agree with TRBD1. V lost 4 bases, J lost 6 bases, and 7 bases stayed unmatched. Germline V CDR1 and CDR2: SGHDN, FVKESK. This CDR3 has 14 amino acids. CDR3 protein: CASSRDRGIAEAFF. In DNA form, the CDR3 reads TGTGCCAGCAGCCGAGACAGGGGAATAGCTGAAGCTTTCTTT.

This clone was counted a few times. The CDR3 sequence is CASSPSTGLNYGYTF. DNA for the CDR3: TGTGCCAGCAGTCCCTCGACAGGTTTGAACTATGGCTACACCTTC. The chain has TRBV6-5 and TRBJ1-2, with D possibly matching TRBD1 (6 bases). V dropped 5 bases and J dropped 2 bases, with 15 bases sitting between them. The CDR3 consists of 15 residues. Germline V gene data show CDR1 as MNHEY and CDR2 as SVGAGI.

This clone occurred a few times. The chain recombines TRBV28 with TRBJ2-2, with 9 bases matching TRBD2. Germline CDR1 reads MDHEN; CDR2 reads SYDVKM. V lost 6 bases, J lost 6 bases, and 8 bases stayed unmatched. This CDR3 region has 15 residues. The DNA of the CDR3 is TGTGCCAGCAGGGGCGGGAGGGCCTATTCCGGGGAGCTGTTTTTT. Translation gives CASRGGRAYSGELFF.

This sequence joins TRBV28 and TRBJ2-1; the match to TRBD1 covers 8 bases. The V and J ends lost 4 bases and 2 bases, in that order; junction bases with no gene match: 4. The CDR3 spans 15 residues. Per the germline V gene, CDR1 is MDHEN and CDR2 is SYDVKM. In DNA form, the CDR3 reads TGTGCCAGCAGTTCGAGGGACAGGCCCTACAATGAGCAGTTCTTC. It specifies CASSSRDRPYNEQFF.

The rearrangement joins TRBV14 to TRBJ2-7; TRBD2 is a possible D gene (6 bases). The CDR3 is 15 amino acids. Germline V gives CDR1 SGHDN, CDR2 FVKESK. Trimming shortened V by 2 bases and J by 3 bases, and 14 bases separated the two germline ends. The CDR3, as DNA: TGTGCCAGCAGCCAAAACCCGGGACTCATCTACGAGCAGTACTTC. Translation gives CASSQNPGLIYEQYF.

The CDR3 sequence: CASSLGQATQMNTEAFF. The CDR3 region has the DNA TGTGCCAGCAGCTTGGGACAGGCTACTCAAATGAACACTGAAGCTTTCTTT. The chain recombines TRBV7-7 with TRBJ1-1; TRBD1 agrees at 8 bases. In germline, CDR1 is SSHAT, CDR2 FNYEAQ (reference sequence). V lost 3 bases to trimming and J lost 0 bases; unmatched junction nucleotides: 9. This CDR3 is 17 amino acids long.

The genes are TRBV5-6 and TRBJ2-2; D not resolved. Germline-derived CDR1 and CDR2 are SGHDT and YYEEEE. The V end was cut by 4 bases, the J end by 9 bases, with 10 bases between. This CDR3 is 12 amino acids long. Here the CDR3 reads CASSNSYWELFF. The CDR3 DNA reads TGTGCCAGCAGCAACAGCTACTGGGAGCTGTTTTTT. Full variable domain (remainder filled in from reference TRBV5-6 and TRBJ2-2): DAGVTQSPTHLIKTRGQQVTLRCSPKSGHDTVSWYQQALGQGPQFIFQYYEEEERQRGNFPDRFSGHQFPNYSSELNVNALLLGDSALYLCASSNSYWELFFGEGSRLTVL.